This TCR beta chain appears in the sequencing data of a study of T cells in Graves' hyperthyroidism and ophthalmopathy (dated by TCRdb to about 2019). Background for the entire study: Peripheral blood samples were taken at initial diagnosis, before any treatment was given. According to the paper, TCR Vbeta CDR3 sequencing was carried out on about 140 peripheral blood samples, which came from under 50 ophthalmopathy, under 85 hyperthyroidism and about 17 progressor patients. The study also compared thyroid tissue and blood T-cell repertoires from several Graves' hyperthyroidism patients. Whether ophthalmopathy could be predicted prospectively was tested in an independent validation cohort made up of roughly 20 hyperthyroidism patients plus 17 patients who later progressed to ophthalmopathy. Once sampling was done, hyperthyroidism patients were given methimazole at a starting dose of 30 mg daily, whereas ophthalmopathy patients were given high-dose intravenous methylprednisolone. For training and testing, the roughly 97 patients in the discovery cohort were randomly divided in a 7:3 ratio. To identify TCR V-J signatures that set the groups apart, the researchers used a discovery cohort of 100 patients, made up of roughly 45 with Graves' ophthalmopathy and 57 with stable Graves' hyperthyroidism.

Amplification of TCR beta CDR3 regions was carried out from RNA transcripts. The first round of RT-PCR for the TCR CDR3 was performed with the HTBI primer set and the Qiagen OneStep RT-PCR kit. A second multiplex PCR round built the libraries, followed by size selection and purification. The libraries were sequenced on an Illumina HiSeq2000 using paired-end 100 bp reads. In the original analysis: SOAPnuke was used to process the raw data, throwing out any read that contained adapters or uncalled bases, had a mean Phred below 15, or lacked an exact constant-primer or identifier match. High-quality paired reads were merged with COPE v1.2.5, and unique nucleotide sequences were defined as clonotypes. Clonotypes were aligned to IMGT TRBV, TRBD and TRBJ reference segments using MiTCR v1.1. The analysis was restricted to V-J combinations with a frequency above 0.0001, which together covered 99% to 99.2% of the repertoires. The TCS score was defined as the ratio of F50 (clonal expansion) to E x V (chaos), calculated using BLOSUM62-based TCRdist between CDR3 peptides within each V-J. Welch's t-statistics and random forest reduced roughly 530 V-J features to about 13, which were used in a naive Bayes classifier (R e1071). Using fastp trimming at Q25 and MiXCR clonotype assembly, TCRdb reanalyzed the public sequencing data and kept in-frame beta chains. Each CDR3 protein appears once, grouped with its most common genes and DNA. V and J calls and clone size were set by TCRdb, not the authors. For this sample there are about 510,000 distinct CDR3 sequences; 14% appear just once. The ten largest clones represent roughly 14% of the sample.

About this clonotype: This clone's antigen is unknown. No qualities accompany the bases; no much larger clone lies one base away.

Graves' hyperthyroidism was defined as stable when no progression to ophthalmopathy occurred over 18 months of follow-up. Hyperthyroidism patients were aged 18 to 65 years and newly diagnosed, with disease duration of less than 2 months. Any patient with an uncontrolled infection, another autoimmune disease, pregnancy or lactation was excluded. Clinical symptoms, serum thyroxine and TRAb, thyroid ultrasound, and orbital computed tomography formed the basis for the diagnoses. Ficoll-Paque density gradient centrifugation was used to isolate PBMCs from about 9.4 ml of fresh peripheral blood. Total RNA was extracted using Trizol reagent, and RNA quality was assessed on an Agilent 2100 Bioanalyzer. Study-wide conclusions, independent of this receptor: Sample size was not statistically predetermined, and blinding of investigators to group allocation was not performed. Most expanded thyroid clonotypes (frequency above 0.001) were also found in blood, which suggests that blood repertoires may mirror thyroid immune responses. In cross-validation, a model built on a 13 V-J signature told ophthalmopathy apart from stable hyperthyroidism with approximately 90% sensitivity and around 84% specificity, and in testing the same model reached 80%/75%. During validation, the model predicted progression to ophthalmopathy a median of about 6.5 months ahead of onset, with 70.59% sensitivity and almost 75% specificity.

The germline ends are 12 bases apart after V is trimmed by 1 base and J by 2 bases. Spanning cysteine to phenylalanine, the CDR3 consists of 15 amino acids. Only CDR3 DNA remains: 45 bases, in frame from the first base. CDR1 and CDR2 are read off the germline V gene as SGHNT and YENEEA. Sample: blood. This receptor chain uses TRBV11-3 and TRBJ2-7; the D gene is not confidently resolved. The clonotype originates from a woman in her forties with Graves' hyperthyroidism. In nucleotide form, the sequence is TGTGCCAGCAGCTTAGGCGGCCTTGGGACCTACGAGCAGTACTTC. Its protein is CASSLGGLGTYEQYF.